The source of this T cell receptor (beta chain) is a study of T cells after yellow fever vaccination. As regards this clonotype: Antigen: not known.

Study results and limitations: Post-booster repertoires contained most primary-vaccination clones again (about 95% CD4, around 88% CD8). It was a small share of clonotypes that appeared in both CD4 and CD8 compartments.

Generation of TCR cDNA used 5'RACE template switching (which added a universal primer site and UMIs). TCRdb re-called the 5' RACE reads through MiXCR, storing one row per CDR3 protein. Of 600,000 to 750,000 distinct CDR3 sequences in the sample, 9% to 15% were seen once. The CDR3 is made up of 16 amino acids. Per the germline V gene, CDR1 is SEHNR and CDR2 is FQNEAQ (reference sequence). Losses at the gene ends were 5 bases for V and 4 bases for J; bases not matched to a gene: 13. The sequencing here drew on PBMCs, taken on the day of the yellow fever booster vaccination. This clonotype originated in a man in his thirties or forties who received the YFV17D yellow fever vaccine. The chain couples TRBV7-9 to TRBJ1-2, with 7 nucleotides matching TRBD1. CDR3: CASSRGGDSQSYGYTF. Here the CDR3 DNA reads TGTGCCAGCAGCCGGGGGGGGGACAGCCAGTCCTATGGCTACACCTTC. Together with reference TRBV7-9 and TRBJ1-2, the CDR3 gives the full variable domain: DTGVSQNPRHKITKRGQNVTFRCDPISEHNRLYWYRQTLGQGPEFLTYFQNEAQLEKSRLLSDRFSAERPKGSFSTLEIQRTEQGDSAMYLCASSRGGDSQSYGYTFGSGTRLTVV.